These T cell receptor beta chains were read from a single sample in a study of cytomegalovirus exposure and HLA in healthy donors. The data were produced by immunoSEQ multiplex PCR, yet TCRdb's version contains in-frame clones alone and is incomplete. The data contain 140,000 or so clones, approximately 68% of them singletons. Sequencing input: PBMCs. Receptors originate from a man in his 60s in good health and CMV-seronegative. Both conserved end residues are part of each CDR3. Fields, in order: V gene, J gene, D gene, clone size, CDR3 protein, CDR3 DNA. The D gene is left open where the match is weak. The size entry is marked missing in some rows and otherwise reads once, few, many or a size class.

V: TRBV21-1
J: TRBJ1-2
D: -
size: -
CDR3: CASSSGQLGRGYTF
DNA: TGTGCCAGCAGCTCGGGACAGTTGGGACGTGGCTACACCTTC

V: TRBV19
J: TRBJ1-1
D: -
size: -
CDR3: CASRPGMNTEAFF
DNA: TGTGCCAGTCGCCCGGGTATGAACACTGAAGCTTTCTTT

V: TRBV7-9
J: TRBJ2-1
D: TRBD1
size: -
CDR3: CASSSPPRQGSEQFF
DNA: TGTGCCAGCAGCTCCCCCCCCCGACAGGGGAGTGAGCAGTTCTTC

V: TRBV10-2
J: TRBJ2-1
D: TRBD2
size: -
CDR3: CASTGGNEQFF
DNA: TGCGCCAGCACGGGGGGAAATGAGCAGTTCTTC

V: TRBV7-9
J: TRBJ2-7
D: TRBD1
size: -
CDR3: CASSFPSRPGQGHYEQYF
DNA: TGTGCCAGCAGCTTCCCAAGTAGGCCGGGACAGGGGCACTACGAGCAGTACTTC

V: TRBV5-4
J: TRBJ1-1
D: -
size: -
CDR3: CASTQQTGLNTEAFF
DNA: TGTGCCAGCACCCAACAGACAGGTTTGAACACTGAAGCTTTCTTT

V: TRBV9
J: TRBJ2-1
D: -
size: -
CDR3: CASSVVGGTPFF
DNA: TGTGCCAGCAGCGTAGTGGGAGGAACGCCGTTCTTC

V: TRBV18
J: TRBJ2-1
D: -
size: -
CDR3: CASSSGVTREQFF
DNA: TGTGCCAGCTCTTCGGGGGTAACCCGTGAGCAGTTCTTC

V: TRBV10-2
J: TRBJ2-7
D: -
size: -
CDR3: CASMAGATYEQYF
DNA: TGCGCCAGCATGGCGGGGGCCACCTACGAGCAGTACTTC

V: TRBV13
J: TRBJ2-5
D: TRBD2
size: few
CDR3: CASSLGASGRGETQYF
DNA: TGTGCCAGCAGCCTAGGGGCTAGCGGGCGGGGGGAGACCCAGTACTTC

V: TRBV2
J: TRBJ2-1
D: TRBD2
size: -
CDR3: CASSGIQREYDEQFF
DNA: TGTGCCAGCAGTGGGATCCAGCGGGAGTACGATGAGCAGTTCTTC

V: TRBV10-3
J: TRBJ2-7
D: -
size: -
CDR3: CAISEVTYEQYF
DNA: TGTGCCATCAGTGAGGTAACCTACGAGCAGTACTTC

V: TRBV5-4
J: TRBJ1-4
D: -
size: few
CDR3: CASSYSDSRLNEKLFF
DNA: TGTGCCAGCAGCTACTCCGACAGCCGACTCAATGAAAAACTGTTTTTT

V: TRBV6-6
J: TRBJ2-3
D: -
size: -
CDR3: CASSYSDGADTQYF
DNA: TGTGCCAGCAGTTACTCGGACGGGGCAGATACGCAGTATTTT

V: TRBV27
J: TRBJ2-1
D: -
size: -
CDR3: CASSPSATYNEQFF
DNA: TGTGCCAGCTCGCCTAGCGCCACCTACAATGAGCAGTTCTTC

V: TRBV4-3
J: TRBJ2-3
D: -
size: few
CDR3: CASSQEFGPSDTQYF
DNA: TGCGCCAGCAGCCAAGAGTTTGGGCCATCAGATACGCAGTATTTT

V: TRBV28
J: TRBJ2-5
D: -
size: -
CDR3: CASSPDAETQYF
DNA: TGTGCCAGCAGTCCCGATGCGGAGACCCAGTACTTC

V: TRBV27
J: TRBJ1-6
D: TRBD1
size: -
CDR3: CASSLRQGSGNSPLHF
DNA: TGTGCCAGCAGCCTACGACAGGGGTCGGGGAATTCACCCCTCCACTTT

V: TRBV10-3
J: TRBJ1-1
D: -
size: -
CDR3: CAIRAGEGNTEAFF
DNA: TGTGCCATCAGGGCTGGTGAGGGGAACACTGAAGCTTTCTTT

V: TRBV4-2
J: TRBJ1-2
D: -
size: -
CDR3: CASSQARTTNYGYTF
DNA: TGTGCCAGCAGCCAGGCTCGTACAACTAACTATGGCTACACCTTC

V: TRBV5-6
J: TRBJ2-7
D: TRBD2
size: -
CDR3: CASSPIRSGSSYEQYF
DNA: TGTGCCAGCAGCCCCATTCGTAGCGGGAGCTCCTACGAGCAGTACTTC

V: TRBV9
J: TRBJ2-3
D: TRBD2
size: -
CDR3: CASSDGTSGSVKTDTQYF
DNA: TGTGCCAGCAGCGATGGGACTAGCGGGAGTGTTAAGACAGATACGCAGTATTTT

V: TRBV5-6
J: TRBJ2-1
D: TRBD2
size: -
CDR3: CASSLERERTYNEQFF
DNA: TGTGCCAGCAGCTTGGAGCGGGAGCGAACCTACAATGAGCAGTTCTTC

V: TRBV9
J: TRBJ2-1
D: TRBD1
size: -
CDR3: CASSVETGYGTDPYNEQFF
DNA: TGTGCCAGCAGCGTAGAAACGGGATACGGGACAGATCCCTACAATGAGCAGTTCTTC

V: TRBV6-1
J: TRBJ2-5
D: TRBD2
size: -
CDR3: CASSPTSGRQETQYF
DNA: TGTGCCAGCAGTCCGACTAGCGGGAGACAAGAGACCCAGTACTTC

V: TRBV5-4
J: TRBJ2-7
D: TRBD2
size: -
CDR3: CASSLALEKRGAYEQYF
DNA: TGTGCCAGCAGCTTGGCCTTAGAGAAGCGGGGGGCCTACGAGCAGTACTTC

V: TRBV7-9
J: TRBJ2-5
D: TRBD2
size: -
CDR3: CASSLAPSGRAGTQYF
DNA: TGTGCCAGCAGCTTAGCCCCTAGCGGGAGGGCCGGGACCCAGTACTTC

V: TRBV11-2
J: TRBJ1-2
D: -
size: -
CDR3: CASSPSTVVLDGYTF
DNA: TGTGCCAGCAGCCCATCGACAGTTGTCCTTGATGGCTACACCTTC

V: TRBV5-1
J: TRBJ2-7
D: TRBD1
size: -
CDR3: CASSPRQGNYEQYF
DNA: TGCGCCAGCAGCCCCAGACAGGGTAACTACGAGCAGTACTTC

V: TRBV5-5
J: TRBJ1-1
D: TRBD1
size: -
CDR3: CASSLSGTGNTEAFF
DNA: TGTGCCAGCAGCCTGTCCGGGACAGGGAATACTGAAGCTTTCTTT

V: TRBV20-1
J: TRBJ2-3
D: -
size: few
CDR3: CSAHLTDTQYF
DNA: TGCAGTGCACACCTCACAGATACGCAGTATTTT

V: TRBV18
J: TRBJ2-2
D: -
size: -
CDR3: CASSPQQGITGELFF
DNA: TGTGCCAGCTCACCCCAACAGGGAATCACCGGGGAGCTGTTTTTT

V: TRBV6-6
J: TRBJ1-2
D: TRBD1
size: -
CDR3: CASSFRDRRYGYTF
DNA: TGTGCCAGCAGTTTCCGGGACAGGCGCTATGGCTACACCTTC

V: TRBV5-4
J: TRBJ2-5
D: TRBD1
size: once
CDR3: CASSLARTGEETQYF
DNA: TGTGCCAGCAGCTTGGCCCGGACAGGGGAAGAGACCCAGTACTTC

V: TRBV5-1
J: TRBJ1-2
D: TRBD1
size: -
CDR3: CASTESGTPGQGLSSF
DNA: TGCGCCAGCACCGAATCCGGGACCCCGGGACAGGGGTTATCATCCTTC

V: TRBV27
J: TRBJ2-1
D: TRBD2
size: few
CDR3: CASSVTSGRGQFF
DNA: TGTGCCAGCAGTGTGACTAGCGGGAGAGGTCAGTTCTTC

V: TRBV6-5
J: TRBJ2-7
D: TRBD1
size: few
CDR3: CASSYARDRATYEQYF
DNA: TGTGCCAGCAGTTACGCCCGGGACAGGGCTACCTACGAGCAGTACTTC

V: TRBV19
J: TRBJ1-1
D: -
size: -
CDR3: CASCTVRGTEAFF
DNA: TGTGCCAGCTGCACAGTTAGGGGGACTGAAGCTTTCTTT

V: TRBV18
J: TRBJ1-1
D: -
size: -
CDR3: CASSPDRLNTEAFF
DNA: TGTGCCAGCTCACCCGACAGGTTGAACACTGAAGCTTTCTTT

V: TRBV6-4
J: TRBJ2-5
D: TRBD1
size: -
CDR3: CASRGGVVTGSRETQYF
DNA: TGTGCCAGCAGAGGGGGAGTGGTGACAGGGTCTAGGGAGACCCAGTACTTC

V: TRBV27
J: TRBJ2-1
D: -
size: few
CDR3: CASSSRFNEQFF
DNA: TGTGCCAGCAGTTCACGGTTCAATGAGCAGTTCTTC

V: TRBV14
J: TRBJ1-1
D: TRBD1
size: -
CDR3: CASSPGTGDTEAFF
DNA: TGTGCCAGCAGCCCTGGGACAGGTGACACTGAAGCTTTCTTT

V: TRBV11-3
J: TRBJ2-3
D: -
size: few
CDR3: CASSLGEDTQYF
DNA: TGTGCCAGCAGCTTAGGAGAGGATACGCAGTATTTT

V: TRBV7-9
J: TRBJ2-7
D: TRBD1
size: few
CDR3: CASSLAAGGLYEQYF
DNA: TGTGCCAGCAGCTTAGCCGCAGGGGGCCTCTACGAGCAGTACTTC

V: TRBV30
J: TRBJ2-7
D: TRBD2
size: few
CDR3: CAWSQATSGEQYF
DNA: TGTGCCTGGAGCCAGGCGACTAGCGGTGAGCAGTACTTC

V: TRBV14
J: TRBJ1-3
D: TRBD1
size: -
CDR3: CASSPGQVFIYF
DNA: TGTGCCAGCAGCCCCGGACAGGTTTTCATATATTTT

V: TRBV27
J: TRBJ2-1
D: TRBD2
size: -
CDR3: CASSEPGLAYNEQFF
DNA: TGTGCCAGCAGCGAGCCGGGACTAGCGTACAATGAGCAGTTCTTC

V: TRBV6-5
J: TRBJ2-3
D: -
size: -
CDR3: CASSYFGGVGTQYF
DNA: TGTGCCAGCAGTTACTTCGGAGGGGTGGGAACGCAGTATTTT

V: TRBV5-1
J: TRBJ2-2
D: TRBD1
size: -
CDR3: CASSEGAPGELFF
DNA: TGCGCCAGCAGCGAGGGGGCCCCCGGGGAGCTGTTTTTT

V: TRBV6-1
J: TRBJ2-7
D: TRBD1
size: -
CDR3: CASSSVTGSSGEQYF
DNA: TGTGCCAGCAGCTCCGTGACAGGGTCTTCGGGTGAGCAGTACTTC

V: TRBV15
J: TRBJ2-7
D: TRBD1
size: -
CDR3: CATSTLQGAREQYF
DNA: TGTGCCACCAGCACCTTACAGGGGGCTCGCGAGCAGTACTTC